Described below is a single TCR beta chain sequence and its context. Its cognate antigen is unknown. The data originate from a study of T cell responses to AZD1222 COVID-19 vaccine. The study, taken as a whole, reports: Just a handful of AZD1222 recipients were seropositive at baseline. The donor cohort was predominantly white British with a female majority, and clonal diversity may have been underestimated.

Pooled in the analysis were second doses at about 4 or about 12 weeks. This table comes from immunoSEQ multiplex PCR, and its TCRdb copy is limited to in-frame clones, with some not included. The repertoire holds about 77,000 clones, with roughly 90% as singletons. Germline V gene data show CDR1 as GTSNPN and CDR2 as SVGIG (reference sequence). The CDR3 runs to 14 residues. V lost 1 base to trimming and J lost 6 bases, with 15 bases between them. This receptor was taken from an adult who received the AZD1222 COVID-19 vaccine. The sample consisted of peripheral blood, taken 28 days after the second AZD1222 dose. The chain combines TRBV30 with TRBJ1-2; TRBD1 might be the D (5 bases). The CDR3 DNA sequence: TGTGCCTGGAGTGGTAGGGGCCCAACAAATGGCTACACCTTC. This encodes CAWSGRGPTNGYTF.